This T cell receptor (beta chain) derives from a study of cytomegalovirus exposure and HLA in healthy donors. These donors were members of the approximately 110-subject validation cohort, a group separate from the approximately 670-subject first cohort. About this clone itself: Its antigen is undetermined.

With 2 bases removed from V and 5 bases from J, the gap between germline ends came to 15 bases. This CDR3 is built from 15 residues. Germline CDR1 is MDHEN and CDR2 is SYDVKM. TCRdb's copy holds only in-frame clones and misses some; the assay was immunoSEQ multiplex PCR. The table lists around 190,000 clones, 80% to 90% of them singletons, with around 1.3% in the top ten. Notes on the study in general: Rarity marked most TCR sequences, yet some public TCRs occurred in many donors. In the roughly 120 validation repertoires, a later analysis found that first-cohort TCR clusters tended to co-occur.

The TCR was taken from a woman in her 30s in good health and CMV-seronegative. Sample: PBMCs. The gene calls are TRBV28 and TRBJ1-1, with D tentatively TRBD1 (6 bases). This chain's CDR3 is CASSLGGSRVTEAFF. CDR3 coding DNA: TGTGCCAGCAGTTTAGGGGGCTCCAGGGTAACTGAAGCTTTCTTT.